This entry describes one TCR beta chain. The antigen is undetermined. Noted time point: newly diagnosed, previously untreated cHL patient sample. Comparators were PBMCs taken from newly diagnosed, untreated classical Hodgkin lymphoma. This sample is part of a study of PD-1 blockade in classical Hodgkin lymphoma. Assay: immunoSEQ multiplex PCR; the TCRdb copy retains only in-frame clones and omits some. The sample lists tens of thousands of clones, approximately 93% occurring once. General study points: Repertoires differed for reasons still undefined, possibly disease activity or prior therapy.

The germline V gene encodes CDR1 SGHDT and CDR2 YYEEEE. Trimming removed 4 bases at V and 7 bases at J, with 6 bases between. This CDR3 contains 11 residues. The sequenced sample consisted of peripheral blood mononuclear cells (PBMCs). The rearrangement joins TRBV5-6 to TRBJ2-1; D not resolved. The TCR comes from a human donor with classical Hodgkin lymphoma. The CDR3 sequence: CASSTSNEQFF. The CDR3 DNA follows: TGTGCCAGCAGCACATCTAATGAGCAGTTCTTC.